This T cell receptor (beta chain) is from a study of tumor-infiltrating lymphocytes in primary liver carcinoma. At the level of the study: The cohort consisted of patients whose primary liver carcinoma was surgically resected.

Study-wide points: It was in tumors, not blood, that the top-250-clone fraction was significantly higher (p = 0.039). Tumor-adjacent and tumor-blood pairs shared less of their repertoires than tumor region pairs shared.

Unsorted whole blood supplied the blood RNA, and germline DNA was isolated too. About 3.6 milliliters of peripheral blood were collected before surgery. The template, 500 ng total RNA, yielded TCR beta cDNA made with a constant-region primer. ARM-PCR was slightly modified, and three nested multiplex PCR rounds with it gave rise to the TCR beta libraries. With TRBV1-TRBV30 forward primers and a C-beta reverse primer, the first two PCR rounds were run for approximately 10 cycles each. A single record per CDR3 protein comes from TCRdb applying MiXCR to the multiplex PCR reads. The table includes 330,000 or so distinct CDR3 sequences, about two thirds detected once. This clonotype was observed many times. Its antigen is still unknown. V lost 3 bases and J lost 1; bases outside the gene matches: 6. Germline CDR1 is SGHRS and CDR2 is YFSETQ. This CDR3 has 16 amino acids.

The sequenced material came from peripheral blood. The genes are TRBV5-1 and TRBJ2-5, with 10 bases aligning to TRBD1. The sequence was collected from a man aged 40-49 years with primary liver carcinoma and hepatitis B virus infection. The CDR3 region is CASSSTGGFLQETQYF. CDR3 sequence (DNA): TGCGCCAGCAGCTCGACAGGGGGCTTCCTCCAAGAGACCCAGTACTTC. Full variable domain (outside the CDR3, taken from reference TRBV5-1 and TRBJ2-5): KAGVTQTPRYLIKTRGQQVTLSCSPISGHRSVSWYQQTPGQGLQFLFEYFSETQRNKGNFPGRFSGRQFSNSRSEMNVSTLELGDSALYLCASSSTGGFLQETQYFGPGTRLLVL.